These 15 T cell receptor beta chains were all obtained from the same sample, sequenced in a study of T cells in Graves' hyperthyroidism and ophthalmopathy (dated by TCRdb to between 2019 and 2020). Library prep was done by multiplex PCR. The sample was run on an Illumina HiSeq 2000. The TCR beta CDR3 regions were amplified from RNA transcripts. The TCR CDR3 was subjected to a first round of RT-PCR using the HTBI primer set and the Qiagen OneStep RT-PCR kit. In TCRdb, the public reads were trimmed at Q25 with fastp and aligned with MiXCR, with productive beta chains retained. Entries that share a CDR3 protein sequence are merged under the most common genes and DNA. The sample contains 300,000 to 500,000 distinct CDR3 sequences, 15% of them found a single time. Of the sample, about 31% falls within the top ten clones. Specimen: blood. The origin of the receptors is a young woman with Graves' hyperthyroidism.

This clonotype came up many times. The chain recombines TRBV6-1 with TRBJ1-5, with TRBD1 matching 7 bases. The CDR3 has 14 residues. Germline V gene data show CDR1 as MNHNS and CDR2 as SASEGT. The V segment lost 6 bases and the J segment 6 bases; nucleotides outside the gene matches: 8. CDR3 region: CASREQGIRQPQHF. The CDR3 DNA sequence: TGTGCCAGCAGAGAACAGGGGATACGTCAGCCCCAGCATTTT.

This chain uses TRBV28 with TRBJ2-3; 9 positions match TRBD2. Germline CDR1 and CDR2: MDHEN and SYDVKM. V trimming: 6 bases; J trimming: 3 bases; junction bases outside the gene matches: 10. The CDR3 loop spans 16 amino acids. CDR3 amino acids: CASRGGGAISTDTQYF. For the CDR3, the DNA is TGTGCCAGCAGAGGCGGGGGGGCGATTAGTACAGATACGCAGTATTTT. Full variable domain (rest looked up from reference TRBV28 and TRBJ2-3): DVKVTQSSRYLVKRTGEKVFLECVQDMDHENMFWYRQDPGLGLRLIYFSYDVKMKEKGDIPEGYSVSREKKERFSLILESASTNQTSMYLCASRGGGAISTDTQYFGPGTRLTVL.

CDR3 protein: CAWSVPGVPVSGNTIYF. For the CDR3, the DNA is TGTGCCTGGAGTGTACCCGGGGTCCCTGTCTCTGGAAACACCATATATTTT. The chain couples TRBV30 to TRBJ1-3; D uncertain. This CDR3 contains 17 residues. V was clipped by 0 bases and J by 0 bases, with 15 bases between them. CDR1 is GTSNPN and CDR2 is SVGIG in the germline V gene (reference sequence).

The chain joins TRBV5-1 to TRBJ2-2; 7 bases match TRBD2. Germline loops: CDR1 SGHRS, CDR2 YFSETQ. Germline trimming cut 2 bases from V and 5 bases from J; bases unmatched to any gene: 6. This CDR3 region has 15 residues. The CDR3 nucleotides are TGCGCCAGCAGCTTCGGGGGAGGGTTGACCGGGGAGCTGTTTTTT. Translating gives CASSFGGGLTGELFF.

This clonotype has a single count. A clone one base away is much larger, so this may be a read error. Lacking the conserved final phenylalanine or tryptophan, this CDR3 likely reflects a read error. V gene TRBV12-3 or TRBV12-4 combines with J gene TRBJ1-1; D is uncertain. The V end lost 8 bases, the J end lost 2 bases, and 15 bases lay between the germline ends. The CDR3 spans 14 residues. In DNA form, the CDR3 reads TGTGCCAGCCTCTCTGCGGGGATCAACACTGAAGCTTTCCTT. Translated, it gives CASLSAGINTEAFL.

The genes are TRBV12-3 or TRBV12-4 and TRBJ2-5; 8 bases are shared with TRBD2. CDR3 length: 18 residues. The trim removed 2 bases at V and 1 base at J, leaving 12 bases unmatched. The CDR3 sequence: CASSLSPGLAGSQETQYF. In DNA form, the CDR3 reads TGTGCCAGCAGTTTATCCCCCGGGTTAGCGGGGAGCCAAGAGACCCAGTACTTC.

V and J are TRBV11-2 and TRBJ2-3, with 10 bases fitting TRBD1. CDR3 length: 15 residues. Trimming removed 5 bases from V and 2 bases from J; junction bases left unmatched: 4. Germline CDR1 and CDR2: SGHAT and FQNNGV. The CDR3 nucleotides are TGTGCCAGCAGCAGGGACAGGGGATACACAGATACGCAGTATTTT. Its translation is CASSRDRGYTDTQYF.

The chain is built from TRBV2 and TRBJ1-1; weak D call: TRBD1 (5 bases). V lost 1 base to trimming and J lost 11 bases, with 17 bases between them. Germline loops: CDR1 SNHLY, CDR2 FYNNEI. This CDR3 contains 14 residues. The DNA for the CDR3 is TGTGCCAGCAGTGAAGGCCCGCTGTGGGGGGAGGCTTTCTTT. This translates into CASSEGPLWGEAFF. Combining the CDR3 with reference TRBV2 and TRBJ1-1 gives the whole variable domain EPEVTQTPSHQVTQMGQEVILRCVPISNHLYFYWYRQILGQKVEFLVSFYNNEISEKSEIFDDQFSVERPDGSNFTLKIRSTKLEDSAMYFCASSEGPLWGEAFFGQGTRLTVV.

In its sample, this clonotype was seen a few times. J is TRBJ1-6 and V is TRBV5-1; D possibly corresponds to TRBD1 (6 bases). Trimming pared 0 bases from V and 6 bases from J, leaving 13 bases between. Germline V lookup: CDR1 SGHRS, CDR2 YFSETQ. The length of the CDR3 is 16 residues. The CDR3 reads CASSLDPGTTNSPLHF. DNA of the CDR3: TGCGCCAGCAGCTTGGACCCCGGGACAACTAATTCACCCCTCCACTTT. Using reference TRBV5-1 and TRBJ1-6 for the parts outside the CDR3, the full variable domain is KAGVTQTPRYLIKTRGQQVTLSCSPISGHRSVSWYQQTPGQGLQFLFEYFSETQRNKGNFPGRFSGRQFSNSRSEMNVSTLELGDSALYLCASSLDPGTTNSPLHFGNGTRLTVT.

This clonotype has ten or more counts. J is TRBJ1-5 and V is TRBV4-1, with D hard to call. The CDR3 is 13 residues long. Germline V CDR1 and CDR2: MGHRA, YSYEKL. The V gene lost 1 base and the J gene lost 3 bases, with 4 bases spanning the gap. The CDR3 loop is CASSQGHNQPQHF. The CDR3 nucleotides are TGCGCCAGCAGCCAAGGACACAATCAGCCCCAGCATTTT.

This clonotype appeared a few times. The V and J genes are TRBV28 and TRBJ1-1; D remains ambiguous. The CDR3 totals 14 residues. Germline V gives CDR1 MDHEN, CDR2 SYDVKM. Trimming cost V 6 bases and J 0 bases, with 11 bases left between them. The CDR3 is CASRVDGLNTEAFF. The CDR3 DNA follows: TGTGCCAGCAGGGTGGACGGTCTGAACACTGAAGCTTTCTTT.

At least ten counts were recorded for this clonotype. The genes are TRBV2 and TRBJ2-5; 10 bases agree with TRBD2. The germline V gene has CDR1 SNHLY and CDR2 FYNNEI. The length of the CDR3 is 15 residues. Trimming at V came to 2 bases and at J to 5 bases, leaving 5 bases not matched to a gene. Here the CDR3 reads CASSEIAGGSETQYF. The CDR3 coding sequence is TGTGCCAGCAGTGAAATAGCGGGAGGCTCTGAGACCCAGTACTTC.

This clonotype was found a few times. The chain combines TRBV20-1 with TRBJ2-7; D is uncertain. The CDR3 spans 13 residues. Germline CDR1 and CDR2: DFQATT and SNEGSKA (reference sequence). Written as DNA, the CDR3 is TGCAGCGCGACGGTGGGCTCCTCCTACGAGCAGTACTTC. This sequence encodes CSATVGSSYEQYF.

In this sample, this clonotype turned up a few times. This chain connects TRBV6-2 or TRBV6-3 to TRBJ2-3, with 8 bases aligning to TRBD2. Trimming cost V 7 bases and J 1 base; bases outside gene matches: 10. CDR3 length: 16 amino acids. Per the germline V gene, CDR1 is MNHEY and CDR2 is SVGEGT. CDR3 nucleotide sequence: TGTGCCAGCACCAAAGTAACGGGAGGGGGCACAGATACGCAGTATTTT. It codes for CASTKVTGGGTDTQYF.

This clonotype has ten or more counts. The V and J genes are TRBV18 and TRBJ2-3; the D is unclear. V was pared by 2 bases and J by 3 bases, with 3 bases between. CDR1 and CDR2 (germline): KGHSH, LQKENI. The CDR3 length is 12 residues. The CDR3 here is CASSPETDTQYF. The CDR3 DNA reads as TGTGCCAGCTCACCAGAGACAGATACGCAGTATTTT.